This T cell receptor beta chain is drawn from a study of blood T cell repertoires in COVID-19 (TCRdb year 2020). For context, the study as a whole: The collaborator samples originated in the United States, Italy and Spain and spanned the acute and convalescent phases of COVID-19. The dataset comprised deeply sampled blood TCRbeta repertoires from subjects exposed to, actively infected with, or recovered from COVID-19. HLA class I and class II types, where available, came from metadata supplied by the sample provider rather than from assay-based typing. Sample metadata almost always included a de-identified subject ID, COVID-19 status, age in years and sex. The prospective study material was composed of cDNA or gDNA derived from T cells, B-cell-depleted T cells, or PBMCs. A freely available public database, intended as a resource for researchers studying the immune response to SARS-CoV-2, is where the repertoires were released. Samples came from the ongoing ImmuneRACE study (first 160 participants) plus 1,254 subjects from 6 global collaborators.

Whole blood was collected in K2EDTA tubes by collaborating institutions according to the institutions' own protocols. Collaborator samples were shipped for TCRbeta analysis as frozen whole blood, isolated PBMCs, or DNA extracted from either sample type. The immunoSEQ Assay, a bias-controlled multiplex PCR, was used to amplify TCRbeta CDR3 regions from genomic DNA. The authors processed their data as follows. Within the assay, amplification of reference gene primers was used to estimate how many nucleated cells each sample contained. To quantify the absolute abundance of each unique TCRbeta CDR3 rearrangement, sequence reads were collapsed and filtered. For each sample, productive Simpson clonality was calculated as the square root of Simpson's diversity index across productive rearrangements. Entries here come from immuneACCESS through TCRdb and include only in-frame sequences with V and J called. Some clones fail to appear in such tables; in the studies checked, an unresolved V gene covers under half of the shortfall, and the cause of the remainder is unknown. That table is the source of V, J and clone size, and D and trimming were worked out from the DNA. This sample lists roughly 98,000 clones; roughly 92% were detected once. Clones ranked in the top ten supply about 6.3% of the sample.

As for this clone: Its antigen specificity is not known. Per-base quality was not reported, and no clone a single base away is much larger than it.

What the research found in general, with its limitations: Clinical and demographic metadata were provided uncurated, with the amount varying by source and participant.

The sample comprised peripheral blood. The receptor comes from a woman aged 55-70 years with active COVID-19.

The sequenced DNA is TGTGCCAGCAGTTACCGGAGCTCCTATAATTCACCCCTCCACTTT. This yields the protein CASSYRSSYNSPLHF. Here the chain combines TRBV6-2 or TRBV6-3 and TRBJ1-6; no D segment can be confidently identified. Trimming removed 2 bases from V and 0 bases from J, leaving 5 bases between the germline ends. According to the germline V gene, CDR1 reads MNHEY and CDR2 reads SVGEGT. From the cysteine up to the phenylalanine, the CDR3 has a length of 15 residues. Kept here is only the CDR3 DNA, which spans 45 bases and is read in frame from base 1.